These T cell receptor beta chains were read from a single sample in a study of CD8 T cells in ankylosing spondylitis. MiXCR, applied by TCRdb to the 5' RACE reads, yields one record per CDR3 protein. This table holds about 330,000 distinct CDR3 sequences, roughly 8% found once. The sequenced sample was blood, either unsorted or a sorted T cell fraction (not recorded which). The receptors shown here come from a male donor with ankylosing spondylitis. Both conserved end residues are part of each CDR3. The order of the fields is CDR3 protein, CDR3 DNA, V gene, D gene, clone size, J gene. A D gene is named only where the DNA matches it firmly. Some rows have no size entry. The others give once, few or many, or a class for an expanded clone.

cdr3_aa: CASRMALADTGELFF; cdr3_nt: TGTGCCAGCAGAATGGCACTAGCAGACACCGGGGAGCTGTTTTTT; v_call: TRBV28; d_call: NA; clone_size: many; j_call: TRBJ2-2
cdr3_aa: CASSWSDIRSPGDEKLFF; cdr3_nt: TGTGCCAGCAGCTGGTCGGACATACGCTCTCCCGGAGATGAAAAACTGTTTTTT; v_call: TRBV11-2; d_call: NA; clone_size: few; j_call: TRBJ1-4
cdr3_aa: CAWNRDRGMSPLHF; cdr3_nt: TGTGCCTGGAACCGGGACAGGGGTATGTCACCCCTCCACTTT; v_call: TRBV30; d_call: TRBD1; clone_size: few; j_call: TRBJ1-6
cdr3_aa: CASSYPSQLSYNEQFF; cdr3_nt: TGTGCCAGCAGTTACCCGAGTCAACTAAGCTACAATGAGCAGTTCTTC; v_call: TRBV6-2/TRBV6-3; d_call: NA; clone_size: NA; j_call: TRBJ2-1
cdr3_aa: CASTVSQGDTEAFF; cdr3_nt: TGTGCCAGCACCGTGTCACAGGGGGACACTGAAGCTTTCTTT; v_call: TRBV3-1; d_call: TRBD1; clone_size: few; j_call: TRBJ1-1
cdr3_aa: CSARDGGTGGGNQPQHF; cdr3_nt: TGCAGTGCTAGAGATGGGGGGACAGGGGGCGGAAATCAGCCCCAGCATTTT; v_call: TRBV20-1; d_call: TRBD1; clone_size: few; j_call: TRBJ1-5
cdr3_aa: CASSFLQGYGYTF; cdr3_nt: TGTGCCAGCAGCTTCCTACAGGGCTATGGCTACACCTTC; v_call: TRBV11-2; d_call: NA; clone_size: NA; j_call: TRBJ1-2
cdr3_aa: CSAGGPGTQGPSQYF; cdr3_nt: TGCAGTGCTGGAGGACCAGGGACACAGGGCCCGTCCCAGTACTTC; v_call: TRBV20-1; d_call: NA; clone_size: few; j_call: TRBJ2-5
cdr3_aa: CASSLDVSGSFGDHNEQFF; cdr3_nt: TGTGCCAGCAGTTTAGATGTTAGCGGGAGCTTCGGGGATCACAATGAGCAGTTCTTC; v_call: TRBV27; d_call: TRBD2; clone_size: few; j_call: TRBJ2-1
cdr3_aa: CSARGHRTANTEAFF; cdr3_nt: TGCAGTGCTAGGGGACACCGTACAGCTAACACTGAAGCTTTCTTT; v_call: TRBV20-1; d_call: NA; clone_size: few; j_call: TRBJ1-1
cdr3_aa: CASSPDSFEQYF; cdr3_nt: TGTGCCAGCAGCCCCGACTCTTTCGAGCAGTACTTC; v_call: TRBV7-9; d_call: NA; clone_size: NA; j_call: TRBJ2-7
cdr3_aa: CASSLAGDRALTGELFF; cdr3_nt: TGCGCCAGCAGCTTGGCCGGAGACAGGGCGCTCACCGGGGAGCTGTTTTTT; v_call: TRBV5-1; d_call: TRBD1; clone_size: few; j_call: TRBJ2-2
cdr3_aa: CASTSDRNQPQHF; cdr3_nt: TGTGCCAGCACTTCGGACCGCAATCAGCCCCAGCATTTT; v_call: TRBV7-2; d_call: NA; clone_size: few; j_call: TRBJ1-5
cdr3_aa: CASSLTAGTGFSYEQYF; cdr3_nt: TGTGCCAGCAGCTTAACCGCCGGGACAGGGTTTTCCTACGAGCAGTACTTC; v_call: TRBV7-9; d_call: TRBD1; clone_size: NA; j_call: TRBJ2-7
cdr3_aa: CSARSPSTGSHEQYF; cdr3_nt: TGCAGTGCTAGATCCCCTTCCACAGGGAGCCACGAGCAGTACTTC; v_call: TRBV20-1; d_call: NA; clone_size: many; j_call: TRBJ2-7
cdr3_aa: CASSSLTAGAQHF; cdr3_nt: TGTGCCAGCAGTTCTCTTACAGCCGGGGCCCAGCATTTT; v_call: TRBV6-6; d_call: NA; clone_size: NA; j_call: TRBJ1-5
cdr3_aa: CASRLGNSNQPQHF; cdr3_nt: TGTGCCAGCAGACTAGGGAATAGCAATCAGCCCCAGCATTTT; v_call: TRBV3-1; d_call: NA; clone_size: NA; j_call: TRBJ1-5
cdr3_aa: CASSEFGSRNYGYTF; cdr3_nt: TGTGCCAGCAGTGAATTTGGTAGCAGAAACTATGGCTACACCTTC; v_call: TRBV25-1; d_call: NA; clone_size: NA; j_call: TRBJ1-2
cdr3_aa: CSARARGTEAFF; cdr3_nt: TGCAGTGCTAGAGCACGGGGCACTGAAGCTTTCTTT; v_call: TRBV20-1; d_call: NA; clone_size: NA; j_call: TRBJ1-1
cdr3_aa: CASSSYREGEQYF; cdr3_nt: TGTGCCAGCAGCAGCTACAGGGAGGGGGAGCAGTACTTC; v_call: TRBV7-2; d_call: NA; clone_size: few; j_call: TRBJ2-7
cdr3_aa: CAISDLRYLSGNEQFF; cdr3_nt: TGTGCCATCAGTGATCTTCGGTATCTGAGTGGCAATGAGCAGTTCTTC; v_call: TRBV10-3; d_call: NA; clone_size: few; j_call: TRBJ2-1
cdr3_aa: CASSFQDTASTDTQYF; cdr3_nt: TGCGCCAGCAGCTTCCAGGACACCGCTAGCACAGATACGCAGTATTTT; v_call: TRBV5-1; d_call: NA; clone_size: NA; j_call: TRBJ2-3
cdr3_aa: CASSLDRFNADTQYF; cdr3_nt: TGCGCCAGCAGCTTGGACAGATTCAACGCAGATACGCAGTATTTT; v_call: TRBV5-1; d_call: NA; clone_size: NA; j_call: TRBJ2-3
cdr3_aa: CASNQDRGNGYTF; cdr3_nt: TGTGCCAGCAATCAGGACAGGGGAAATGGCTACACCTTC; v_call: TRBV12-3/TRBV12-4; d_call: TRBD1; clone_size: many; j_call: TRBJ1-2
cdr3_aa: CASSYRTSGGREQYF; cdr3_nt: TGTGCCAGCAGCTACCGGACTAGCGGGGGGCGCGAGCAGTACTTC; v_call: TRBV7-2; d_call: TRBD2; clone_size: NA; j_call: TRBJ2-7
cdr3_aa: CASSRAVNTEAFF; cdr3_nt: TGCGCCAGCAGCAGGGCAGTGAACACTGAAGCTTTCTTT; v_call: TRBV5-1; d_call: NA; clone_size: few; j_call: TRBJ1-1
cdr3_aa: CASSPSASAYEQYF; cdr3_nt: TGTGCCAGCTCACCGTCGGCTAGCGCCTACGAGCAGTACTTC; v_call: TRBV18; d_call: NA; clone_size: NA; j_call: TRBJ2-7
cdr3_aa: CASSQQGQGSFQETQYF; cdr3_nt: TGTGCCAGCAGCCAGCAGGGACAAGGAAGCTTCCAAGAGACCCAGTACTTC; v_call: TRBV7-9; d_call: NA; clone_size: few; j_call: TRBJ2-5
cdr3_aa: CASSQEHRYGYTF; cdr3_nt: TGTGCCAGCAGCCAGGAACACCGGTATGGCTACACCTTC; v_call: TRBV3-1; d_call: NA; clone_size: many; j_call: TRBJ1-2
cdr3_aa: CSAPGPGYDEQYF; cdr3_nt: TGCAGTGCTCCTGGGCCCGGCTACGACGAGCAGTACTTC; v_call: TRBV20-1; d_call: NA; clone_size: few; j_call: TRBJ2-7
cdr3_aa: CATSDYPRHSGQNQPQHF; cdr3_nt: TGTGCCACCAGTGATTACCCCAGGCATTCGGGGCAAAATCAGCCCCAGCATTTT; v_call: TRBV24-1; d_call: NA; clone_size: many; j_call: TRBJ1-5
cdr3_aa: CASSWTGNQETQYF; cdr3_nt: TGTGCCAGCAGCTGGACAGGAAACCAAGAGACCCAGTACTTC; v_call: TRBV5-4; d_call: TRBD1; clone_size: NA; j_call: TRBJ2-5
cdr3_aa: CASLPVPASESQYF; cdr3_nt: TGTGCCAGCCTACCTGTTCCGGCTTCCGAGAGCCAGTACTTC; v_call: TRBV2; d_call: NA; clone_size: many; j_call: TRBJ2-5
cdr3_aa: CASSYRDARGYEQYF; cdr3_nt: TGTGCCAGCAGTTACCGGGACGCCCGCGGCTACGAGCAGTACTTC; v_call: TRBV28; d_call: NA; clone_size: few; j_call: TRBJ2-7
cdr3_aa: CSVSHVTEAFF; cdr3_nt: TGCAGCGTTTCTCATGTCACTGAAGCTTTCTTT; v_call: TRBV29-1; d_call: NA; clone_size: many; j_call: TRBJ1-1
cdr3_aa: CASISLRTEAFF; cdr3_nt: TGTGCCAGCATTAGTTTACGCACTGAAGCTTTCTTT; v_call: TRBV28; d_call: NA; clone_size: few; j_call: TRBJ1-1
cdr3_aa: CSVTGTGMFPQETQYF; cdr3_nt: TGCAGCGTAACCGGGACCGGAATGTTCCCCCAAGAGACCCAGTACTTC; v_call: TRBV29-1; d_call: NA; clone_size: many; j_call: TRBJ2-5
cdr3_aa: CASNRAGESPYEQYF; cdr3_nt: TGTGCCAGCAACCGAGCGGGAGAGTCCCCCTACGAGCAGTACTTC; v_call: TRBV27; d_call: TRBD2; clone_size: few; j_call: TRBJ2-7
cdr3_aa: CASSDGRALIVDTQYF; cdr3_nt: TGTGCCAGCAGTGACGGGAGGGCCCTGATTGTAGATACGCAGTATTTT; v_call: TRBV27; d_call: TRBD2; clone_size: few; j_call: TRBJ2-3
cdr3_aa: CASSQELQGVYREQFF; cdr3_nt: TGCGCCAGCAGCCAAGAGTTACAGGGGGTCTATCGCGAGCAGTTCTTC; v_call: TRBV4-1; d_call: TRBD1; clone_size: many; j_call: TRBJ2-1
cdr3_aa: CASKTGFDQPQHF; cdr3_nt: TGTGCCAGCAAGACAGGGTTTGATCAGCCCCAGCATTTT; v_call: TRBV6-1; d_call: TRBD1; clone_size: few; j_call: TRBJ1-5
cdr3_aa: CASSLDVAGGPSGELFF; cdr3_nt: TGTGCCAGCAGCTTAGATGTGGCGGGAGGGCCCTCCGGGGAGCTGTTTTTT; v_call: TRBV11-2; d_call: TRBD2; clone_size: few; j_call: TRBJ2-2
cdr3_aa: CAIRENTEAFF; cdr3_nt: TGTGCCATCAGAGAGAACACTGAAGCTTTCTTT; v_call: TRBV10-3; d_call: NA; clone_size: many; j_call: TRBJ1-1
cdr3_aa: CASGPDSYEQYF; cdr3_nt: TGTGCTAGTGGCCCGGACAGCTACGAGCAGTACTTC; v_call: TRBV12-5; d_call: NA; clone_size: NA; j_call: TRBJ2-7
cdr3_aa: CASSPRRDEKLFF; cdr3_nt: TGTGCCAGCTCACCCAGGAGGGATGAAAAACTGTTTTTT; v_call: TRBV18; d_call: NA; clone_size: few; j_call: TRBJ1-4
cdr3_aa: CASSSRMTEETQYF; cdr3_nt: TGTGCCAGCAGCTCCCGAATGACAGAGGAGACCCAGTACTTC; v_call: TRBV11-1; d_call: NA; clone_size: few; j_call: TRBJ2-5
cdr3_aa: CASYTGAGEQYF; cdr3_nt: TGTGCCAGCTACACAGGGGCAGGCGAGCAGTACTTC; v_call: TRBV27; d_call: TRBD1; clone_size: many; j_call: TRBJ2-7
cdr3_aa: CSALDYEQYF; cdr3_nt: TGCAGCGCCCTGGACTACGAGCAGTACTTC; v_call: TRBV29-1; d_call: NA; clone_size: NA; j_call: TRBJ2-7
cdr3_aa: CASSMGGRTVYNEQFF; cdr3_nt: TGTGCCAGTAGTATGGGCGGGCGGACAGTCTACAATGAGCAGTTCTTC; v_call: TRBV19; d_call: NA; clone_size: few; j_call: TRBJ2-1